These 14 T cell receptor beta chains were sequenced from one sample in a study of cytomegalovirus exposure and HLA in healthy donors. PCR employed 60 Vbeta and 13 Jbeta primers. This table comes from immunoSEQ multiplex PCR, and its TCRdb copy is limited to in-frame clones, with some not included. The sample lists approximately 120,000 clones; 85% to 90% were seen once. Sequencing was performed on PBMCs. The receptors stem from a woman in her 30s in good health and CMV-seropositive.

The chain is built from TRBV27 and TRBJ1-5; D is undetermined. V lost 3 bases to trimming and J lost 5 bases, with 8 bases between them. CDR1 is MNHEY, CDR2 SMNVEV, per germline (reference sequence). The CDR3 covers 13 residues. This chain's CDR3 is CASSFRSDQPQHF. Written as DNA, the CDR3 is TGTGCCAGCAGTTTTAGAAGTGATCAGCCCCAGCATTTT.

The V call is TRBV29-1, the J call TRBJ1-2; D gene ambiguous. Per the germline V gene, CDR1 is SQVTM and CDR2 is ANQGSEA. The CDR3 has 14 residues. V lost 3 bases and J lost 0, with 11 bases in between. CDR3 coding DNA: TGCAGCGTTGACCTTGCCGGAGCTAACTATGGCTACACCTTC. Amino acids: CSVDLAGANYGYTF. The whole variable domain, remainder taken from reference TRBV29-1 and TRBJ1-2, is SAVISQKPSRDICQRGTSLTIQCQVDSQVTMMFWYRQQPGQSLTLIATANQGSEATYESGFVIDKFPISRPNLTFSTLTVSNMSPEDSSIYLCSVDLAGANYGYTFGSGTRLTVV.

This chain links TRBV9 with TRBJ2-5; D is perhaps TRBD1 (6 bases). V lost 4 bases and J 0 bases, leaving 10 bases between the germline ends. Germline V lookup: CDR1 SGDLS, CDR2 YYNGEE. The CDR3 runs 14 residues. CDR3 nucleotides: TGTGCCAGCAGCTTCCGGGACAACCAAGAGACCCAGTACTTC. Translated, it gives CASSFRDNQETQYF. Full variable domain (remainder filled in from reference TRBV9 and TRBJ2-5): DSGVTQTPKHLITATGQRVTLRCSPRSGDLSVYWYQQSLDQGLQFLIQYYNGEERAKGNILERFSAQQFPDLHSELNLSSLELGDSALYFCASSFRDNQETQYFGPGTRLLVL.

The J gene is TRBJ2-3, the V gene TRBV27, with 8 bases that match TRBD1. The CDR3 loop spans 15 amino acids. J lost 1 base, V lost 5 bases, and 5 bases had no gene match. Germline CDR1 is MNHEY and CDR2 is SMNVEV (reference sequence). The CDR3 spells CASSLTGGGTDTQYF. The CDR3 coding sequence is TGTGCCAGCAGTCTAACAGGGGGAGGCACAGATACGCAGTATTTT.

The rearrangement joins TRBV4-1 to TRBJ2-1; tentative D call: TRBD1 (8 bases). The CDR3 is 17 residues long. Germline V gives CDR1 MGHRA, CDR2 YSYEKL. The V end lost 2 bases, the J end lost 2 bases, and 16 bases lay between the germline ends. CDR3 bases: TGCGCCAGCAGCCAACCCCGGACAGGGAGGGCCTACAATGAGCAGTTCTTC. Protein: CASSQPRTGRAYNEQFF.

The chain joins TRBV6-4 to TRBJ2-7, with 9 bases fitting TRBD2. Germline V gene lookup returns CDR1 MRHNA and CDR2 SNTAGT. The J segment lost 1 base and the V segment lost 6 bases, leaving 10 bases of the junction unmatched. The CDR3 loop spans 16 amino acids. The DNA of the CDR3 is TGTGCCAGCAGCCCCGTAGCGGGGGTGTCATCCTACGAGCAGTACTTC. Its protein is CASSPVAGVSSYEQYF.

The CDR3: CATSRDRVVRGETQYF. CDR3 nucleotide sequence: TGTGCCACCAGCAGAGATCGCGTGGTCCGCGGGGAGACCCAGTACTTC. The chain links TRBV15 to TRBJ2-5, with D maybe TRBD2 (5 bases). CDR1 is LNHNV and CDR2 is YYDKDF in the germline V gene (reference sequence). V shed 0 bases and J shed 5 bases, with 16 bases lying between them. The CDR3 has 16 amino acids.

This clone was seen just once. The chain joins TRBV5-6 to TRBJ2-2, with 7 bases identical to TRBD1. The ends lost 5 bases at V and 6 bases at J; junction bases unmatched: 4. Germline values: CDR1 SGHDT, CDR2 YYEEEE. The CDR3 spans 13 residues. In DNA form, the CDR3 reads TGTGCCAGCAGGTTACAGGGGTCCGGGGAGCTGTTTTTT. It codes for CASRLQGSGELFF.

The V and J genes are TRBV5-6 and TRBJ2-7, with D possibly TRBD1 on 6 matching bases. With 3 bases removed from V and 4 bases from J, the gap between germline ends came to 14 bases. The CDR3 length is 14 residues. Germline-derived CDR1 and CDR2 are SGHDT and YYEEEE. CDR3 amino acids: CASSSTGKRYEQYF. CDR3 DNA sequence: TGTGCCAGCAGCTCCACAGGGAAGCGATACGAGCAGTACTTC.

This sequence joins TRBV15 and TRBJ2-1; 8 bases line up with TRBD2. The CDR3 covers 13 residues. The junction had 4 bases not matched to a gene; V was cut back by 6 bases and J by 6 bases. Germline loops: CDR1 LNHNV, CDR2 YYDKDF (reference sequence). Here the CDR3 DNA reads TGTGCCACCAGAGGTACTAGCGGCAATGAGCAGTTCTTC. Its translation: CATRGTSGNEQFF.

V usage is TRBV29-1 and J usage is TRBJ1-4; no clear D. CDR3 length: 13 residues. The germline V and J ends were trimmed by 4 bases and 2 bases, with 8 bases remaining between them. Germline CDR1 SQVTM, CDR2 ANQGSEA. DNA of the CDR3: TGCAGCGTTGCGGGGAGTACTAATGAAAAACTGTTTTTT. Amino acids: CSVAGSTNEKLFF.

The rearrangement joins TRBV4-1 to TRBJ2-2; 7 bases align to TRBD1. Germline lookup yields CDR1 MGHRA and CDR2 YSYEKL. This CDR3 comprises 17 residues. The V gene end was trimmed by 2 bases and the J gene end by 9 bases; junction bases not matched to a gene: 15. The CDR3 is CASSQLKGNRGSRELFF. The DNA for the CDR3 is TGCGCCAGCAGCCAACTAAAGGGGAACAGGGGAAGTAGGGAGCTGTTTTTT.

The sample holds one count of this clone. The gene calls are TRBV7-9 and TRBJ2-5; TRBD1 matches 7 bases. Gene TRBJ2-7 matches the end of the DNA better, so the J call may be wrong. The CDR3 is made up of 14 amino acids. Per germline, CDR1 SEHNR and CDR2 FQNEAQ (reference sequence). The CDR3 is CASSFDRVSYEQYF. The CDR3 nucleotides read TGTGCCAGCAGCTTCGACAGGGTCTCCTACGAGCAGTACTTC.

This chain joins TRBV15 and TRBJ2-2; 8 positions match TRBD1. The germline V gene encodes CDR1 LNHNV and CDR2 YYDKDF (reference sequence). Germline trimming cut 3 bases from V and 4 bases from J; bases unmatched to any gene: 16. CDR3 length: 19 residues. The CDR3 loop reads CATSSPSPEGTGFTGELFF. The CDR3 region has the DNA TGTGCCACCAGCAGTCCCTCCCCCGAAGGGACAGGATTCACCGGGGAGCTGTTTTTT.